This paragraph covers one T cell receptor beta chain sequence. Antigen unknown. This sample is drawn from a study of T cell responses to AZD1222 COVID-19 vaccine. Overall study results and limits: CD4 TCRs linked to vaccination spanned spike, dominating at 160-218 and 743-854. Unmutated variant regions are reportedly the target of nearly half of TCRs that are spike-specific. Elevations in Spike-specific TCR breadth and depth followed administration of two AZD1222 doses.

TCRdb's copy holds only in-frame clones and misses some; the assay was immunoSEQ multiplex PCR. The sample yields about 130,000 clones, about 91% seen once. The CDR3 is 13 residues long. Germline CDR1 LGHDT, CDR2 YNNKEL (reference sequence). Trimming removed 5 bases from V and 4 bases from J, with 11 bases in between. This clonotype originated in an adult in good health. The chain joins TRBV3-1 (or the pseudogene TRBV3-2) to TRBJ1-2; D may be TRBD1 (5 bases). The sequencing here drew on peripheral blood, taken on day 0 of AZD1222 vaccination. The CDR3 nucleotides read TGTGCCAGCAGCTACTCCCAGGGCTATGGCTACACCTTC. Translation gives CASSYSQGYGYTF.